This TCR beta chain was recovered during a study of T cells in Graves' hyperthyroidism and ophthalmopathy. Study results and limitations: Appearing also in blood were most of the thyroid clonotypes expanded above 0.001.

V was shortened by 2 bases and J by 5 bases, with 13 bases between the two germline ends. The length of the CDR3 is 15 residues. Germline assignment: CDR1 SGHTA and CDR2 FQGNSA. Amplification yielded TCR beta CDR3 regions, with RNA transcripts as the source. The TCR CDR3 was amplified in a first-round RT-PCR using the HTBI primer set. From the multiplex PCR reads, TCRdb called clonotypes with MiXCR, one entry per CDR3 protein. Seen here are 390,000 or so distinct CDR3 sequences, roughly 15% observed once, and the top ten hold roughly an eighth. This clonotype was counted ten times or more. Its antigen is not known.

The chain links TRBV7-2 to TRBJ1-3; D might be TRBD1 (5 bases). The specimen sequenced was blood. The TCR comes from a man between 18 and 29 years old with Graves' ophthalmopathy. Here the CDR3 reads CASSLLGGDRNTIYF. The CDR3 coding sequence is TGTGCCAGCAGCTTACTTGGGGGTGACAGAAACACCATATATTTT.